These 28 T cell receptor beta chains originate from one sample sequenced in a study of tumor-infiltrating lymphocytes in primary liver carcinoma. The input was around 0.5 ug total RNA; TCR beta cDNA was made from it with a constant-region primer. Three-round nested multiplex PCR performed with slightly modified ARM-PCR produced the TCR beta libraries. TRBV1-TRBV30 forward primers paired with a C-beta reverse primer drove the first two PCR rounds, about 9 cycles each. MiXCR, run by TCRdb on the multiplex PCR reads, gives a single entry per CDR3 protein. The repertoire consists of roughly 50,000 distinct CDR3 sequences, with over 65% occurring once and the leading ten covering roughly 25%. Unsorted bulk tissue (roughly 19-31 mg) underwent RNA and DNA co-extraction. Source material: liver tumor tissue from sampling region 2. Subset in this sample: tumor region T2, inferior pole. The receptors were sampled from a man in his forties with primary liver carcinoma and hepatitis B virus infection.

The chain carries TRBV12-3 or TRBV12-4 and TRBJ2-2; TRBD1 might be the D (6 bases). The CDR3 is 15 residues long. V lost 3 bases and J lost 6, with 14 bases in between. In DNA form, the CDR3 reads TGTGCCAGCAGTTTGGGACATGGTGCCTCCGGGGAGCTGTTTTTT. This encodes CASSLGHGASGELFF.

Worth noting for this clonotype: Since no conserved phenylalanine or tryptophan closes the CDR3, a read error is the likely cause. No DNA is shown, since the ends of the CDR3 on it are uncertain; the CDR3 is the one TCRdb lists. V gene TRBV14 combines with J gene TRBJ2-7; no DNA check was done on the table's D call, TRBD2. The CDR3 has 14 amino acids, counting both end residues. Germline CDR1 SGHDN, CDR2 FVKESK. The CDR3 protein is CASSHRDFGYEQNI.

Regarding this clonotype: One end of the junction fails to match germline, which may point to a read error. CDR3 region: CASRPVAGNENLFF. The CDR3 nucleotides read TGTGCCAGCAGGCCGGTGGCAGGGAATGAAAATCTGTTTTTT. The chain employs TRBV6-6 and TRBJ1-4; tentative D call: TRBD1 (5 bases). Per the germline V gene, CDR1 is MNHNY and CDR2 is SVGAGI (reference sequence). The CDR3 runs to 14 residues.

Details on this clonotype: The junction and the germline gene differ at one end; a read error may be behind it. The chain couples TRBV11-2 to TRBJ2-2, with 9 bases lining up with TRBD2. The CDR3 contains 16 residues. Germline lookup yields CDR1 SGHAT and CDR2 FQNNGV. Here the CDR3 DNA reads TGTGCCAGCAGCTTATTGGCGCTAGCGGGAACCGGGGAGTTGTATTTT. Amino acids: CASSLLALAGTGELYF. The complete variable domain, with remaining parts taken from reference TRBV11-2 and TRBJ2-2, reads EAGVAQSPRYKIIEKRQSVAFWCNPISGHATLYWYQQILGQGPKLLIQFQNNGVVDDSQLPKDRFSAERLKGVDSTLKIQPAKLEDSAVYLCASSLLALAGTGELYFGEGSRLTVL.

Remarks on this clonotype: Mismatch with germline at one junction end may stem from a read error. The CDR3 nucleotides read TGCGCTAGCAGCCGACTCATCGGGGGGCAGGGTGGGCAGTTCTTC. It is translated as CASSRLIGGQGGQFF. The chain recombines TRBV4-1 with TRBJ2-1; D is perhaps TRBD2 (7 bases). The CDR3 has 15 amino acids. Germline values: CDR1 MGHRA, CDR2 YSYEKL.

About this clonotype: Given a much more abundant clone one base away, this may be a read error. The chain combines TRBV10-3 with TRBJ2-2; 11 bases line up with TRBD2. The CDR3 totals 18 residues. The germline V gene encodes CDR1 ENHRY and CDR2 SYGVKD. CDR3 loop: CAISESGLAGSNTGELLF. CDR3 in DNA: TGTGCCATCAGTGAGTCCGGACTAGCGGGTTCCAACACCGGGGAGCTGCTTTTT.

This clonotype was recorded once. One end of the junction does not line up with germline, which may come from a read error. The chain has TRBV10-3 and TRBJ2-5; a possible D gene is TRBD2 (6 bases). This CDR3 is 11 amino acids long. Germline V gives CDR1 ENHRY, CDR2 SYGVKD. As DNA, the CDR3 is TGTACCATCAGTTGGGGGGAGACACAGTACTTC. It specifies CTISWGETQYF.

The chain uses TRBV19 and TRBJ2-7; no clear D. V was shortened by 2 bases and J by 3 bases, with 8 bases between the two germline ends. Germline V gene lookup returns CDR1 LNHDA and CDR2 SQIVND (reference sequence). This CDR3 contains 13 residues. The CDR3 DNA reads as TGTGCCAGTAGTATAAGTCTGGTCTACGAGCAGTACTTC. This sequence encodes CASSISLVYEQYF.

This chain joins TRBV7-3 and TRBJ2-1; D gene ambiguous. The CDR3 has 17 amino acids. Trimming cost V 5 bases and J 1 base, with 18 bases left between them. Germline V gene data show CDR1 as SGHTA and CDR2 as FQGTGA. As DNA, the CDR3 is TGTGCCAGCAGCGCCGTAACTAAGGGTGGGTCCTACAATGAGCAGTTCTTC. Its translation is CASSAVTKGGSYNEQFF.

This chain joins TRBV11-2 and TRBJ1-6; D may be TRBD1 (5 bases). The CDR3 loop spans 14 amino acids. Trimming shortened V by 11 bases and J by 7 bases, and 18 bases separated the two germline ends. CDR1 and CDR2 from the germline V gene are SGHAT and FQNNGV. CDR3 residues: CAHSLQGANSPLHF. CDR3 sequence (DNA): TGTGCCCACAGCTTACAAGGGGCGAATTCACCCCTCCACTTT.

This chain links TRBV12-3 or TRBV12-4 with TRBJ2-1; 9 nucleotides align to TRBD2. V shed 2 bases, J shed 10 bases, and the junction held 9 bases outside the gene matches. CDR3 length: 15 amino acids. CDR3 bases: TGTGCCAGCAGTTTATTAACAGCGGGAGGCGCCGAGCAGTTCTTC. Residues: CASSLLTAGGAEQFF.

On this clonotype: An end of the junction does not agree with germline; a read error may underlie this. This chain uses TRBV7-8 with TRBJ1-2; 7 bases are shared with TRBD1. This CDR3 region has 16 residues. Germline loops: CDR1 SGHVS, CDR2 FQNEAQ. The CDR3 protein is CARSSSSLRDSYGYTF. The CDR3 DNA sequence: TGTGCCAGGAGCTCATCATCGCTCCGGGACAGCTATGGCTACACCTTT.

Notes on this clonotype: At one end, the junction sequence differs from germline, possibly due to a read error. The J gene is TRBJ2-5, the V gene TRBV11-2, with a weak D call TRBD2 (6 bases). This CDR3 region has 13 residues. Germline CDR1 and CDR2: SGHAT and FQNNGV. CDR3 bases: TGTGCCAGCTCCTCGGGGGAGAGGGAGAACCAGTACTTC. Amino acid sequence: CASSSGERENQYF.

About this clonotype: The junction departs from the called germline gene at one end, perhaps through a read error. V is TRBV28 and J is TRBJ2-4; 10 nucleotides align to TRBD2. CDR1 and CDR2 (germline): MDHEN, SYDVKM. CDR3 length: 16 amino acids. The CDR3 is CAGSSPGTSDKNIQYF. The DNA of the CDR3 is TGTGCCGGCAGTTCCCCCGGGACTAGCGACAAAAACATTCAGTACTTC.

This sequence joins TRBV10-3 and TRBJ2-7; no clear D. Per germline, CDR1 ENHRY and CDR2 SYGVKD. The CDR3 sequence is 12 residues long. Trimming removed 7 bases at V and 9 bases at J, with 16 bases between. DNA for the CDR3: TGTGCCATCAACCGAGACGACTCAGCGCAGTACTTC. This encodes CAINRDDSAQYF.

A note on this clonotype: Its ends do not fully match the called genes, so a read error is possible. V gene TRBV11-2 combines with J gene TRBJ2-7, with TRBD2 matching over 7 bases. CDR1 is SGHAT, CDR2 FQNNGV, per germline. This CDR3 spans 15 amino acids. CDR3 nucleotides: TGTGCCATCAGCTTAGTTCGGGGGAGGGATATCAAGCAGTACTTC. Translated: CAISLVRGRDIKQYF.

The V call is TRBV10-3, the J call TRBJ1-2, with no clear D. Between the trimmed V and J ends, which lost 0 bases and 0 bases, there was a span of 17 bases. CDR3 length equals 18 residues. CDR1 is ENHRY, CDR2 SYGVKD, per germline. Written as DNA, the CDR3 is TGTGCCATCAGTGAGTCCGTACGCAGATCGGCTACTAACTATGGCTACACCTTC. Encoded protein: CAISESVRRSATNYGYTF.

This clonotype was seen many times. The V gene is TRBV12-3 or TRBV12-4, the J gene TRBJ1-1; D not certain. This CDR3 spans 13 amino acids. V lost 2 bases and J lost 8, with 12 bases in between. The CDR3 sequence is CASSLLSLGEAFF. The DNA of the CDR3 is TGTGCCAGCAGTTTATTAAGCCTAGGGGAAGCTTTCTTT.

As to this clonotype: An end of the junction does not agree with germline; a read error may underlie this. The rearrangement joins TRBV11-2 to TRBJ2-2; TRBD2 is a possible D gene (6 bases). CDR1 is SGHAT and CDR2 is FQNNGV in the germline V gene. The length of the CDR3 is 14 residues. The CDR3 spells CASSLELANGKLFF. The CDR3 coding sequence is TGTGCCAGCAGCTTGGAACTAGCCAACGGGAAGCTGTTTTTT.

The table lists this clonotype with a few counts. Possible read error: a much larger clone is one base away. This chain links TRBV29-1 with TRBJ2-1; 7 bases match TRBD1. The germline CDR1 and CDR2 sequences are SQVTM and ANQGSEA. The CDR3 has 13 residues. CDR3 nucleotides: TGCAGCGGAGGACAGGCCGCATACAATGGGCAGTTCTTC. It translates to CSGGQAAYNGQFF.

The V call is TRBV6-5, the J call TRBJ2-4; tentatively, D is TRBD2 (5 bases). Looked up from germline, CDR1 is MNHEY and CDR2 is SVGAGI. V was cut by 0 bases and J by 2 bases, with 14 bases left in between. The CDR3 contains 17 residues. CDR3 nucleotides: TGTGCCAGCAGTTACTCGAACCCTAGGGAGACCAAAAACATTCAGTACTTC. Protein sequence: CASSYSNPRETKNIQYF.

A word on this clonotype: Mismatch with germline at one junction end may stem from a read error. V is TRBV10-3 and J is TRBJ2-3; TRBD2 agrees at 7 bases. The germline gives CDR1 ENHRY, CDR2 SYGVKD. The CDR3 length is 18 residues. The chain's CDR3 is CAISARILAGLSRDTQYF. CDR3 nucleotide sequence: TGTGCTATCAGTGCGCGGATTTTAGCGGGTCTTAGCAGAGATACGCAGTATTTT.

This rearrangement joins TRBV28 to TRBJ1-1; D might be TRBD1 (6 bases). The CDR3 is 14 residues long. CDR1 and CDR2 (germline): MDHEN, SYDVKM. V was trimmed by 6 bases and J by 6 bases, leaving 17 bases between them. The CDR3 here is CASRETGTNAEAFF. The CDR3 DNA reads TGTGCCAGCAGGGAGACAGGTACAAACGCTGAAGCTTTCTTT.

Worth noting for this clonotype: This may come from a read error, since a much larger clone is one base off. V gene TRBV28 combines with J gene TRBJ2-2; 8 positions agree with TRBD2. Looked up from germline, CDR1 is MDHEN and CDR2 is SYDVKM. This CDR3 has 16 residues. Here the CDR3 DNA reads TGTGCCAGCGGTTTGACAGCGGGAGTATTCACCGGGGAGCTGTTTTTT. Its translation: CASGLTAGVFTGELFF.

On this clonotype: Sequence at one end of the junction differs from germline and may be a read error. J is TRBJ2-7 and V is TRBV7-9; D perhaps matches TRBD1 (5 bases). Germline V gene lookup returns CDR1 SEHNR and CDR2 FQNEAQ (reference sequence). CDR3 length equals 13 residues. Here the CDR3 DNA reads TGTGAAAGCAGGCCCGGACAAAGCTACGAACAGTACTTC. Translated, it gives CESRPGQSYEQYF.

For this clonotype: The junction shows a germline mismatch at one end, possibly a read error. The chain joins TRBV4-2 to TRBJ2-5; D might be TRBD1 (5 bases). Germline values: CDR1 LGHNA, CDR2 YNFKEQ. This CDR3 spans 15 amino acids. The CDR3 loop is CASSQTEGVQETQYF. CDR3 bases: TGTGCCAGCAGCCAAACTGAAGGGGTTCAAGAAACCCAGTACTTC.

Turning to this clonotype: An end of the junction differs from the germline gene, which may be a read error. The chain employs TRBV11-2 and TRBJ1-2; a possible D gene is TRBD1 (6 bases). CDR1 SGHAT and CDR2 FQNNGV come from the germline V gene. This CDR3 has 13 residues. DNA for the CDR3: TGTGCTAGCAGCTTAGAGGGGGACTATGGCTACAACTTC. Its protein is CASSLEGDYGYNF.

In regard to this clonotype: One end of the junction is discordant with germline, which a read error may explain. V gene TRBV4-1 combines with J gene TRBJ2-5; TRBD2 matches at 10 bases. This CDR3 region has 13 residues. Germline V lookup: CDR1 MGHRA, CDR2 YSYEKL. Here the CDR3 DNA reads TGTGCCAGCAGCCAGGGACTAGCGCCGACCCAGTACTTC. Protein sequence: CASSQGLAPTQYF.